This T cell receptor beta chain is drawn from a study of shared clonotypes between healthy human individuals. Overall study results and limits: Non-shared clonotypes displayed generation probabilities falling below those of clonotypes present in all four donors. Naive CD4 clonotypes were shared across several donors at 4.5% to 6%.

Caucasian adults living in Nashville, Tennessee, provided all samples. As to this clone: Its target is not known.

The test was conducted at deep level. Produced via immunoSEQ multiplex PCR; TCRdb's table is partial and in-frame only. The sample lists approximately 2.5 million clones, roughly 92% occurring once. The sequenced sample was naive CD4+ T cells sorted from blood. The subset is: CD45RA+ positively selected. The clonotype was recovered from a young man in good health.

In DNA, the CDR3 is TGTGCCACCCCGGACGGTATTATGGGGTACACCTTC. The encoded protein is CATPDGIMGYTF. The chain links TRBV6-6 to TRBJ1-2; D uncertain. Trimming pared 10 bases from V and 11 bases from J, leaving 20 bases between. The CDR3 extends over 12 amino acids. Looked up from germline, CDR1 is MNHNY and CDR2 is SVGAGI (reference sequence).